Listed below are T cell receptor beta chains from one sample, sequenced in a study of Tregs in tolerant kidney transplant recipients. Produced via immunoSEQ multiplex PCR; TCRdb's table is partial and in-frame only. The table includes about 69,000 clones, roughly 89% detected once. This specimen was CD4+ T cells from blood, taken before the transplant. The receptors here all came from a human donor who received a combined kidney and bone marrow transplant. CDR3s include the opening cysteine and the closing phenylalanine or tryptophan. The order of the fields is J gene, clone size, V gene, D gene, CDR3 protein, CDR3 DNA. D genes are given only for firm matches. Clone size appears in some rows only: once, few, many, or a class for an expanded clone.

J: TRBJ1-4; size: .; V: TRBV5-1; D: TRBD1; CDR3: CASSLGQVHEKLFF; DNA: TGCGCCAGCAGCCTGGGACAGGTTCATGAAAAACTGTTTTTT
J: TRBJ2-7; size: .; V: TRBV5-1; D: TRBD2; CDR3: CASSLASGGSGDEQYF; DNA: TGCGCCAGCAGCTTGGCCTCCGGGGGGTCCGGCGACGAGCAGTACTTC
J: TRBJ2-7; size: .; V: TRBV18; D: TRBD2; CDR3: CASSPKVGGQYEQYF; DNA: TGTGCCAGCTCACCAAAAGTGGGAGGGCAGTACGAGCAGTACTTC
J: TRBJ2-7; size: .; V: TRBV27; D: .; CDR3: CASSLGLFYEQYF; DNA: TGTGCCAGCAGTTTAGGCCTCTTCTACGAGCAGTACTTC
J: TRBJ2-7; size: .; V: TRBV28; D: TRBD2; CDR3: CASSFVAGEVEQYF; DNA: TGTGCCAGCAGTTTTGTAGCGGGAGAGGTCGAGCAGTACTTC
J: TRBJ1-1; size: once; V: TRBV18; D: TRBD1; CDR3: CASSPRGRADTEAFF; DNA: TGTGCCAGCTCACCGAGGGGGCGCGCGGACACTGAAGCTTTCTTT
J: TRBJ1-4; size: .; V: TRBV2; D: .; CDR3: CASSEAVYEKLFF; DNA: TGTGCCAGCAGTGAGGCCGTTTATGAAAAACTGTTTTTT
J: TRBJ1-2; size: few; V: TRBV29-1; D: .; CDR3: CSAWDTGYTF; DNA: TGCAGCGCCTGGGACACTGGCTACACCTTC
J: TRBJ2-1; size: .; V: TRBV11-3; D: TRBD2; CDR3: CASAHGEGINNEQFF; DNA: TGTGCCAGCGCCCATGGGGAGGGTATTAACAATGAGCAGTTCTTC
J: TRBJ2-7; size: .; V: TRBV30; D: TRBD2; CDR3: CAWSLGLAGAYEQYF; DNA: TGTGCCTGGAGCCTAGGACTAGCGGGGGCCTACGAGCAGTACTTC
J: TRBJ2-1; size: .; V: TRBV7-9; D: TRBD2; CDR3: CASRPSGRSTRNEQFF; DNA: TGTGCCAGCAGACCTAGCGGGAGGTCGACACGGAATGAGCAGTTCTTC
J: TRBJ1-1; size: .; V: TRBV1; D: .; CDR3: CTSSQALQGNTEAFF; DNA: TGCACCAGCAGCCAAGCCTTACAGGGGAACACTGAAGCTTTCTTT
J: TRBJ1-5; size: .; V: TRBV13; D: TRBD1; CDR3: CASSPGGTNQPQHF; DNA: TGTGCCAGCAGCCCAGGGGGGACCAATCAGCCCCAGCATTTT
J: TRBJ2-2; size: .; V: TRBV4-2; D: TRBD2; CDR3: CASSRTSGPYYTGELFF; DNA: TGTGCCAGCAGCCGGACTAGCGGCCCTTATTACACCGGGGAGCTGTTTTTT
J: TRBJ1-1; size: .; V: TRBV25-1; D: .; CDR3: CASSDPYTEAFF; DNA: TGTGCCAGCAGTGATCCTTACACTGAAGCTTTCTTT
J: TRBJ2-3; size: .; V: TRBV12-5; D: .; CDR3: CASGSKNRLTGTDTQYF; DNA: TGTGCTAGTGGTTCAAAAAACCGGCTGACTGGCACAGATACGCAGTATTTT
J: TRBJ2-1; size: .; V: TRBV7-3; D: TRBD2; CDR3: CASSLSGLAGAVGQFF; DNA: TGTGCCAGCAGCTTAAGTGGACTAGCGGGAGCGGTGGGACAGTTCTTC
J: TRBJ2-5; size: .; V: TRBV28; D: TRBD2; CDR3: CASSLRSWREGPKTQYF; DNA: TGTGCCAGCAGTTTAAGGTCGTGGCGGGAGGGCCCAAAGACCCAGTACTTC
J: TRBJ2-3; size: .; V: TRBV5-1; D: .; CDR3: CASREGPGSDTQYF; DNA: TGCGCCAGCAGAGAAGGCCCGGGGTCAGATACGCAGTATTTT
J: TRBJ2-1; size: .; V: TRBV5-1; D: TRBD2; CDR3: CASSSPNSGRASYNEQFF; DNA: TGCGCCAGCAGCTCCCCTAATAGCGGGAGGGCGTCCTACAATGAGCAGTTCTTC
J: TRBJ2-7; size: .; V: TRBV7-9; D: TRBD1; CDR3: CASSRGTGDYVQQYF; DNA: TGTGCCAGCAGCCGTGGGACAGGTGATTACGTCCAGCAGTACTTC
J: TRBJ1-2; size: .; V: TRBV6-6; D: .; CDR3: CASSAPEIHGYTF; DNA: TGTGCCAGCAGTGCTCCGGAGATCCATGGCTACACCTTC
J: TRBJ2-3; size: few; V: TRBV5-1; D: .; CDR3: CASSLGQTGTDTQYF; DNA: TGCGCCAGCAGCTTGGGACAGACCGGCACAGATACGCAGTATTTT
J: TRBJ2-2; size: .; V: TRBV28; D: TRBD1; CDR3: CASSLLQGASRGSPTGELFF; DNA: TGTGCCAGCAGTCTCCTACAGGGGGCGTCTCGCGGGAGCCCGACCGGGGAGCTGTTTTTT
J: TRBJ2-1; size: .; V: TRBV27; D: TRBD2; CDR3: CASSDARTRNANEQFF; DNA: TGTGCCAGCAGTGACGCCCGGACTAGGAACGCGAATGAGCAGTTCTTC
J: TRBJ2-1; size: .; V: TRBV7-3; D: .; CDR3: CASTPPSSNEQFF; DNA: TGTGCCAGCACCCCTCCCTCCTCTAACGAGCAGTTCTTC
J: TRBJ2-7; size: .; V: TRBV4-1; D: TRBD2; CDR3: CASSQGLSGTSSYEQYF; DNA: TGCGCCAGCAGCCAAGGGCTTAGCGGGACTAGCTCCTACGAGCAGTACTTC
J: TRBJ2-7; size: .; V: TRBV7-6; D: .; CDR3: CASSLRRAEGEQYF; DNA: TGTGCCAGCAGCTTACGGAGGGCCGAAGGAGAGCAGTACTTC
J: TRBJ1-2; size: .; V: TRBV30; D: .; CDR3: CAWNNSPLYTF; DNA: TGTGCCTGGAATAACAGTCCTCTTTACACCTTC
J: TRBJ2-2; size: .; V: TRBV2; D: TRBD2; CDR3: CASRATSGNTGELFF; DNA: TGTGCCAGCAGAGCCACTAGCGGAAACACCGGGGAGCTGTTTTTT
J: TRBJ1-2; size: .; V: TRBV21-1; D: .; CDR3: CASSPDGGSVYGYTF; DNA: TGTGCCAGCAGCCCCGACGGGGGATCGGTATATGGCTACACCTTC